This T cell receptor (beta chain) was sequenced for a study of T-cell reconstitution after alpha-beta-depleted transplantation in children. A library of TCRbeta sequences, prepared with unique molecular identifiers, was generated. From the PCR reads, TCRdb called clonotypes with MiXCR, one entry per CDR3 protein. The top ten clones hold approximately 2% of a sample with a few hundred thousand distinct CDR3 sequences, around 13% of them seen once. Trimming took off 3 bases at V and 4 bases at J, with 20 bases between the two ends. Looked up from germline, CDR1 is SGHRS and CDR2 is YFSETQ. The CDR3 is 17 residues long. Study-wide results and caveats: Expanded clones from the graft, numbering several hundred, reportedly supplied alpha-beta T cells about two months after transplant. Diversity and T-cell counts at one year after transplant derived mostly from new T cells.

This clonotype was counted ten times or more. What it binds is not known. The source was PBMCs, mostly from graft donor cells, collected 360 days after TCRalphabeta/CD19-depleted stem cell transplant. This clonotype was sampled from a male patient aged 5 to 17 who had a stem cell transplant for acute myeloid leukemia, so the T cells may come from the graft donor. This chain connects TRBV5-1 to TRBJ2-1; a weak D match, TRBD2 (6 bases). CDR3 protein: CASSWPVEPGVYNEQFF. Here the CDR3 DNA reads TGCGCCAGCAGCTGGCCGGTCGAACCGGGAGTTTACAATGAGCAGTTCTTC.